This TCR beta chain was recorded in a study of shared clonotypes between healthy human individuals. Notes on the study in general: The expectation was that sequencing depth would affect clonotype sharing among donors.

Across several immunoSEQ plates, the genomic DNA of each subset was split evenly. Sequencing used immunoSEQ multiplex PCR; TCRdb keeps in-frame clones, though not all of them. Here the sample spans about 2.3 million clones, about nine tenths being singletons. As for this clone: What it binds is unknown.

The material sequenced was naive CD4+ T cells from PBMCs. The sample's subset: CD45RA+ positively selected. The sequence came from a man between 18 and 29 years old in good health. Some clones in this sample may be carry-over from other donors' samples.

CDR3 sequence: CASSFRTSSGNTIYF. CDR3 nucleotides: TGTGCCAGCAGCTTTAGGACCAGCTCTGGAAACACCATATATTTT. The chain joins TRBV5-5 to TRBJ1-3, with unresolved D. Trimming pared 2 bases from V and 0 bases from J, leaving 9 bases between. The CDR3 extends over 15 amino acids. Germline CDR1 and CDR2: SGHKS and YYEKEE (reference sequence).